The sequence of this T cell receptor beta chain was determined in a study of blood T cell repertoires in COVID-19 (dated by TCRdb to the early 2020s). For the study in its entirety: The collaborator samples originated in the United States, Italy and Spain and spanned the acute and convalescent phases of COVID-19. The samples were drawn from two sources: the first 160 participants of the ongoing ImmuneRACE study, and 1,254 subjects contributed by 6 global collaborators. Nearly every sample came with metadata listing a de-identified subject ID, COVID-19 status, age in years and sex. The repertoires were made available in a free public database intended to serve as a resource for research on the immune response to SARS-CoV-2. Where HLA class I and class II types were available, the types were taken from metadata supplied by the sample provider, not from assay-based typing. The dataset comprised deeply sampled blood TCRbeta repertoires from subjects exposed to, actively infected with, or recovered from COVID-19. The material from the prospective study consisted of cDNA or gDNA derived from T cells, B-cell-depleted T cells, or PBMCs. The paper as a whole reports these results and caveats: The amount of clinical and demographic metadata varied by source and participant and was provided uncurated.

In Seattle, one collaborating source enrolled patients while the infection was active and tracked those patients longitudinally over the course of disease. The collaborating institutions used their own protocols to collect whole blood in K2EDTA tubes. Collaborator samples were shipped for TCRbeta analysis as frozen whole blood, isolated PBMCs, or DNA extracted from either sample type. TCRbeta CDR3 regions were amplified from genomic DNA using the immunoSEQ Assay, a bias-controlled multiplex PCR. The study's own analysis went as follows. The number of nucleated cells in each sample was estimated from the amplification of reference gene primers within the assay. To quantify the absolute abundance of each unique TCRbeta CDR3 rearrangement, sequence reads were collapsed and filtered. Productive Simpson clonality was computed per sample as the square root of Simpson's diversity index over productive rearrangements. TCRdb retrieved this table from immuneACCESS and kept in-frame rearrangements only. Not all clones are present; in checked studies, unresolved V genes account for under half, and no reason is known for the remainder. V, J and clone size are taken as reported in that table, and D and trimming were inferred from the DNA itself. Here the sample has more than 150,000 clones; 81% occur a single time. The biggest ten clones account for approximately 12% of the sample.

The germline V gene provides CDR1 SQVTM and CDR2 ANQGSEA. Deletion took 4 bases off V and 8 bases off J, with a span of 6 bases between the germline ends. Spanning cysteine to phenylalanine, the CDR3 consists of 10 amino acids. This entry keeps only the CDR3 DNA: 30 bases, framed from base 1. Of note for this clone: Its antigen remains unidentified. No qualities accompany the bases; no much larger clone lies one base away.

The TCR was taken from a woman older than 75 with COVID-19, enrolled during active disease. Sequenced sample: peripheral blood. This receptor chain uses TRBV29-1 and TRBJ2-1; possibly the D gene is TRBD2, per 5 matching bases. CDR3 reads: CSVVRDEQFF. The bases read TGCAGCGTTGTGCGGGATGAGCAGTTCTTC.